A single sample gave rise to the 32 T cell receptor beta chains below, sequenced in a study of blood T cell repertoires in COVID-19. Data came from immunoSEQ multiplex PCR; TCRdb stores just in-frame clones and leaves some out. The table records roughly 320,000 clones, around 86% of them present only once. Sequenced sample: PBMCs or T cells enriched from blood (not recorded which). The source is a man aged 25-40 years who had recovered from COVID-19.

The V gene is TRBV11-2, the J gene TRBJ2-1; 7 bases fit TRBD1. This CDR3 has 14 residues. Trimming cost V 3 bases and J 10 bases; bases outside gene matches: 9. The V gene's germline CDR1 is SGHAT and CDR2 FQNNGV. DNA of the CDR3: TGTGCCAGCAGCTTCCACCTGACAGGGTCGGAGCAGTTCTTC. As protein: CASSFHLTGSEQFF.

V and J are TRBV19 and TRBJ2-7, with D maybe TRBD2 (7 bases). Trimming took off 3 bases at V and 5 bases at J, with 23 bases between the two ends. Germline V gives CDR1 LNHDA, CDR2 SQIVND (reference sequence). This CDR3 is 17 amino acids long. Written as DNA, the CDR3 is TGTGCCAGTAGTATGGGGCCCTCGGGGGGCGGATTCCACGAGCAGTACTTC. It encodes CASSMGPSGGGFHEQYF.

Notes on this clone: The sample carries other DNA sequences with the same CDR3. This chain joins TRBV5-1 and TRBJ2-7, with D possibly TRBD2 on 6 matching bases. The germline V gene encodes CDR1 SGHRS and CDR2 YFSETQ. V lost 0 bases and J lost 0, with 10 bases in between. This CDR3 has 15 amino acids. The CDR3 DNA is TGCGCCAGCAGCTTGGCGGCGGGGAGCTCCTACGAGCAGTACTTC. Translation gives CASSLAAGSSYEQYF.

This chain links TRBV11-2 with TRBJ2-5; 9 nucleotides agree with TRBD2. V was clipped by 5 bases and J by 2 bases; unmatched bases: 15. The germline V gene has CDR1 SGHAT and CDR2 FQNNGV. The CDR3 has 18 amino acids. This chain's CDR3 is CASSRGGWYGLAQETQYF. CDR3 bases: TGTGCCAGCAGCAGGGGGGGGTGGTACGGACTAGCGCAAGAGACCCAGTACTTC.

This clone was seen once. The chain links TRBV21-1 to TRBJ2-1; the table's D call, TRBD2, was not checked against the DNA. TRBV21-1 is designated a pseudogene. The CDR3 runs to 18 residues. CDR3 sequence: CASSNFAGGPTDHNEQFF. The CDR3 bases are TGTGCCAGCAGCAACTTCGCGGGGGGGCCCACAGATCACAATGAGCAGTTCTTC.

The rearrangement uses TRBV4-2 and TRBJ2-3; TRBD2 matches 7 bases. Germline V gene sequence: CDR1 LGHNA, CDR2 YNFKEQ. The CDR3 extends over 17 amino acids. V gave up 4 bases and J gave up 3 bases; unmatched junction bases: 13. CDR3 sequence reads: CASSPQRFGTTTDTQYF. CDR3 nucleotides: TGTGCCAGCAGCCCACAACGGTTTGGGACTACGACAGATACGCAGTATTTT.

This clone was observed a handful of times. This chain connects TRBV30 to TRBJ1-1; a possible D gene is TRBD1 (5 bases). The germline CDR1 and CDR2 sequences are GTSNPN and SVGIG (reference sequence). The CDR3 runs to 14 residues. The V gene lost 0 bases and the J gene lost 4 bases, with 12 bases spanning the gap. The chain's CDR3 is CAWSVLIGGTEAFF. Here the CDR3 DNA reads TGTGCCTGGAGTGTACTAATCGGGGGCACTGAAGCTTTCTTT.

This chain joins TRBV4-1 and TRBJ2-6; TRBD1 matches at 12 bases. The germline V gene has CDR1 MGHRA and CDR2 YSYEKL. J gave up 4 bases and V 5 bases, and 6 bases lay outside the gene matches. This CDR3 comprises 17 residues. The CDR3 is CASSSRDRGPGANVLTF. DNA for the CDR3: TGCGCCAGCAGCTCCCGGGACAGGGGGCCCGGGGCCAACGTCCTGACTTTC.

This clone was counted between two and nine times. The chain carries TRBV29-1 and TRBJ1-1; D uncertain. Deletions cut 2 bases from V and 1 base from J, with 5 bases between. The V gene's germline CDR1 is SQVTM and CDR2 ANQGSEA. The CDR3 consists of 12 residues. CDR3 sequence: CSVEPGNTEAFF. CDR3 DNA sequence: TGCAGCGTTGAACCGGGGAACACTGAAGCTTTCTTT.

The chain combines TRBV30 with TRBJ1-4, with TRBD1 matching 9 bases. CDR1 is GTSNPN, CDR2 SVGIG, per germline (reference sequence). The ends lost 0 bases at V and 5 bases at J; junction bases unmatched: 7. The CDR3 spans 16 residues. CDR3 in DNA: TGTGCCTGGAGTGTATTTTGGGACAGGGACAATGAAAAACTGTTTTTT. Protein product: CAWSVFWDRDNEKLFF.

The rearrangement uses TRBV14 and TRBJ2-1; D remains unclear. Trimming stripped 1 base from V and 7 bases from J, with 17 bases between. CDR1 and CDR2 from the germline V gene are SGHDN and FVKESK. The CDR3 runs to 16 residues. In nucleotides, the CDR3 is TGTGCCAGCAGCCAAGTCCCGGTCCTTCAATTTAATGAGCAGTTCTTC. Translated, it gives CASSQVPVLQFNEQFF.

This clone was counted a single time. This chain joins TRBV18 and TRBJ2-3; TRBD1 matches at 8 bases. J lost 3 bases, V lost 0 bases, and 11 bases had no gene match. The CDR3 sequence is 18 residues long. Germline-derived CDR1 and CDR2 are KGHSH and LQKENI. The CDR3 protein is CASSPPSQATGATDTQYF. CDR3 in DNA: TGTGCCAGCTCACCACCGTCGCAGGCGACAGGGGCAACAGATACGCAGTATTTT. The whole variable domain, filled in from reference TRBV18 and TRBJ2-3, reads NAGVMQNPRHLVRRRGQEARLRCSPMKGHSHVYWYRQLPEEGLKFMVYLQKENIIDESGMPKERFSAEFPKEGPSILRIQQVVRGDSAAYFCASSPPSQATGATDTQYFGPGTRLTVL.

The chain is built from TRBV27 and TRBJ1-2; D gene unclear. Looked up from germline, CDR1 is MNHEY and CDR2 is SMNVEV (reference sequence). Between the trimmed V and J ends, which lost 5 bases and 4 bases, there was a span of 11 bases. The CDR3 is 13 amino acids. The CDR3 here is CASSVVGSYGYTF. The DNA for the CDR3 is TGTGCCAGCAGTGTAGTGGGGAGCTATGGCTACACCTTC.

The genes are TRBV5-1 and TRBJ2-1, with D possibly being TRBD2 (5 bases). V shed 0 bases and J shed 1 base, with 14 bases lying between them. CDR1 and CDR2 (germline): SGHRS, YFSETQ. The CDR3 spans 17 residues. The CDR3 DNA reads TGCGCCAGCAGCTTGGCTCCCCTAGCCGGGTCCTACAATGAGCAGTTCTTC. This gives the protein CASSLAPLAGSYNEQFF.

The chain is built from TRBV5-1 and TRBJ2-3; the D gene is possibly TRBD2 (6 bases). Germline V gives CDR1 SGHRS, CDR2 YFSETQ. The CDR3 is 16 amino acids. Trimming removed 0 bases from V and 2 bases from J, with 13 bases in between. The CDR3 region has the DNA TGCGCCAGCAGCTTGGGGGGGGAGACGCCCACAGATACGCAGTATTTT. Amino acid sequence: CASSLGGETPTDTQYF.

V and J are TRBV5-1 and TRBJ1-6; 7 bases fit TRBD1. The CDR3 consists of 17 residues. Germline lookup yields CDR1 SGHRS and CDR2 YFSETQ. Unmatched junction bases numbered 7, after V lost 4 bases and J lost 0 bases. CDR3 DNA sequence: TGCGCCAGCAGCGCCGGGACAGTCGGCTCCTATAATTCACCCCTCCACTTT. This translates into CASSAGTVGSYNSPLHF.

This clone was detected a few times. V and J are TRBV5-1 and TRBJ1-2, with 7 bases aligning to TRBD1. The CDR3 consists of 17 residues. The germline gives CDR1 SGHRS, CDR2 YFSETQ. J was trimmed by 4 bases and V by 3 bases; bases with no gene match: 15. CDR3 DNA sequence: TGCGCCAGCAGCTCGACAGGGACGGATCTTTGGGCCTATGGCTACACCTTC. As protein: CASSSTGTDLWAYGYTF.

The rearrangement joins TRBV10-3 to TRBJ2-7; TRBD2 matches at 11 bases. J was trimmed by 4 bases and V by 3 bases; bases with no gene match: 5. This CDR3 is 15 amino acids long. Germline assignment: CDR1 ENHRY and CDR2 SYGVKD. The CDR3 is CAISDSGRATYEQYF. DNA of the CDR3: TGTGCCATCAGTGATAGCGGGAGGGCCACATACGAGCAGTACTTC.

The chain recombines TRBV4-1 with TRBJ2-3; 12 positions match TRBD2. Looked up from germline, CDR1 is MGHRA and CDR2 is YSYEKL. J gave up 6 bases and V 4 bases, and 11 bases lay outside the gene matches. The CDR3 runs to 17 residues. This CDR3 reads CASSRPLLAGGDDTQYF. Here the CDR3 DNA reads TGCGCCAGCAGCCGCCCCTTACTAGCGGGGGGTGACGATACGCAGTATTTT.

The chain uses TRBV5-1 and TRBJ1-5; D not certain. The CDR3 length is 16 residues. Germline assignment: CDR1 SGHRS and CDR2 YFSETQ. Trimming stripped 7 bases from V and 3 bases from J, with 20 bases between. The CDR3 sequence is CASPFRGREVNQPQHF. The CDR3 bases are TGCGCCAGCCCTTTCCGTGGGAGGGAGGTCAATCAGCCCCAGCATTTT. The full variable domain, in which reference TRBV5-1 and TRBJ1-5 provide the parts outside the CDR3, is KAGVTQTPRYLIKTRGQQVTLSCSPISGHRSVSWYQQTPGQGLQFLFEYFSETQRNKGNFPGRFSGRQFSNSRSEMNVSTLELGDSALYLCASPFRGREVNQPQHFGDGTRLSIL.

V usage is TRBV5-6 and J usage is TRBJ2-7; possibly TRBD2 for D (6 bases). CDR1 and CDR2 from the germline V gene are SGHDT and YYEEEE. Trimming took off 0 bases at V and 9 bases at J, with 16 bases between the two ends. CDR3 length: 14 amino acids. The CDR3 sequence: CASSLARRGGGQYF. The DNA of the CDR3 is TGTGCCAGCAGCTTGGCCAGGCGGGGAGGTGGGCAGTACTTC.

The chain uses TRBV25-1 and TRBJ1-2; 7 positions agree with TRBD1. Per germline, CDR1 MGHDK and CDR2 SYGVNS. V dropped 7 bases and J dropped 4; count of bases not matched to a gene: 6. The CDR3 covers 13 residues. CDR3 loop: CASTGDRAYGYTF. In nucleotides, the CDR3 is TGTGCCAGCACCGGCGACAGGGCCTATGGCTACACCTTC.

The V call is TRBV11-3, the J call TRBJ2-5; D gene uncertain. Germline V CDR1 and CDR2: SGHNT, YENEEA. The CDR3 is 13 residues long. V lost 0 bases, J lost 2 bases, and 4 bases lay in between. The CDR3 nucleotides are TGTGCCAGCAGCTTAGAATCGCAAGAGACCCAGTACTTC. Residues: CASSLESQETQYF.

This clone was seen more than once but under ten times. The rearrangement joins TRBV7-9 to TRBJ1-4; 8 bases line up with TRBD1. The germline CDR1 and CDR2 sequences are SEHNR and FQNEAQ (reference sequence). The CDR3 loop spans 13 amino acids. V was clipped by 7 bases and J by 5 bases; unmatched bases: 3. The CDR3 here is CASTTGGNEKLFF. The CDR3 DNA sequence: TGTGCCAGCACCACAGGGGGGAATGAAAAACTGTTTTTT.

The rearrangement links TRBV15 to TRBJ1-5; D unresolved. The ends were cut back, 1 base at V and 6 bases at J, with 19 bases in the middle. The CDR3 covers 17 residues. The germline V gene has CDR1 LNHNV and CDR2 YYDKDF (reference sequence). The CDR3 here is CATSRVLLRGHGQPQHF. DNA of the CDR3: TGTGCCACCAGCAGAGTCTTATTACGAGGTCACGGTCAGCCCCAGCATTTT.

V usage is TRBV10-2 and J usage is TRBJ1-3; D is undetermined. Trimming took 5 bases from V and 0 from J, leaving 11 bases between them. Germline assignment: CDR1 WSHSY and CDR2 SAAADI. This CDR3 has 15 amino acids. The CDR3 protein is CASSPEAFSGNTIYF. The CDR3 DNA reads as TGCGCCAGCAGTCCCGAGGCGTTCTCTGGAAACACCATATATTTT.

This rearrangement joins TRBV9 to TRBJ2-7, with 8 bases aligning to TRBD1. CDR1 is SGDLS, CDR2 YYNGEE, per germline. CDR3 size: 17 residues. Unmatched junction bases numbered 10, after V lost 0 bases and J lost 2 bases. In nucleotides, the CDR3 is TGTGCCAGCAGCGTAGGCTCTCGGACAGGGTCGACCTACGAGCAGTACTTC. Translation gives CASSVGSRTGSTYEQYF. Complete variable domain (other parts from reference TRBV9 and TRBJ2-7): DSGVTQTPKHLITATGQRVTLRCSPRSGDLSVYWYQQSLDQGLQFLIQYYNGEERAKGNILERFSAQQFPDLHSELNLSSLELGDSALYFCASSVGSRTGSTYEQYFGPGTRLTVT.

In this sample, this clone turned up once. The CDR3 loop reads CATSDPPKGQDNEKLFF. In nucleotides, the CDR3 is TGTGCCACCAGTGATCCTCCAAAGGGACAGGATAATGAAAAACTGTTTTTT. The chain couples TRBV24-1 to TRBJ1-4; 8 bases agree with TRBD1. CDR3 length: 17 residues. V lost 3 bases to trimming and J lost 4 bases; unmatched junction nucleotides: 9. CDR1 is KGHDR and CDR2 is SFDVKD in the germline V gene.

This chain joins TRBV9 and TRBJ2-1, with TRBD2 matching 7 bases. Germline V gene data show CDR1 as SGDLS and CDR2 as YYNGEE. V dropped 3 bases and J dropped 4; count of bases not matched to a gene: 4. This CDR3 has 14 amino acids. The CDR3 DNA reads as TGTGCCAGCAGCGCCACTAGCGTATACAATGAGCAGTTCTTC. Its protein product is CASSATSVYNEQFF.

The genes are TRBV5-1 and TRBJ2-3; 10 nucleotides align to TRBD2. The CDR3 runs 16 residues. Germline V lookup: CDR1 SGHRS, CDR2 YFSETQ. V dropped 3 bases and J dropped 8; count of bases not matched to a gene: 12. The CDR3 sequence: CASSSQSGGGLATQYF. The CDR3 nucleotides are TGCGCCAGCAGCTCCCAAAGCGGGGGGGGCCTTGCTACGCAGTATTTT.

The V call is TRBV7-9, the J call TRBJ1-4; a weak D match, TRBD1 (6 bases). Germline CDR1 is SEHNR and CDR2 is FQNEAQ (reference sequence). Deletions cut 6 bases from V and 4 bases from J, with 12 bases between. This CDR3 spans 14 amino acids. The CDR3 sequence: CASRLDSLNEKLFF. In DNA, the CDR3 is TGTGCCAGCAGGTTGGACAGCCTTAATGAAAAACTGTTTTTT. The full variable domain, with the rest looked up from reference TRBV7-9 and TRBJ1-4, is DTGVSQNPRHKITKRGQNVTFRCDPISEHNRLYWYRQTLGQGPEFLTYFQNEAQLEKSRLLSDRFSAERPKGSFSTLEIQRTEQGDSAMYLCASRLDSLNEKLFFGSGTQLSVL.

The count of this clone is one. V is TRBV5-1 and J is TRBJ1-2, with D uncertain. Germline V gene lookup returns CDR1 SGHRS and CDR2 YFSETQ. Trimming pared 3 bases from V and 8 bases from J, leaving 14 bases between. The CDR3 is made up of 13 amino acids. The CDR3, as DNA: TGCGCCAGCAGCTCGGAGACGGTTCGCGGCTACACCTTC. Protein sequence: CASSSETVRGYTF.